This TCR beta chain appears in the sequencing data of a study of T cell changes during pregnancy in multiple sclerosis. The method was immunoSEQ multiplex PCR; TCRdb's version includes in-frame clones alone and lacks a portion of them. Found here are 35,000 to 45,000 clones, roughly 90% of them singletons; the top ten hold under 10%. The CDR3 length is 16 residues. The V gene's germline CDR1 is PRHDT and CDR2 FYEKMQ (reference sequence). The V end was cut by 0 bases, the J end by 0 bases, with 11 bases between. This TCR derives from a female donor with multiple sclerosis, enrolled in a pregnancy study. This chain joins TRBV13 and TRBJ1-2; tentatively, D is TRBD1 (5 bases). Sample: CD8+ T cells from peripheral blood mononuclear cells, taken before pregnancy. CDR3 sequence (DNA): TGTGCCAGCAGCTTAGGACTGGGGCCTACTAACTATGGCTACACCTTC. Translation: CASSLGLGPTNYGYTF.